One sample yielded the 8 T cell receptor beta chains listed below, sequenced in a study of Graves' ophthalmopathy and Graves' hyperthyroidism. The sequenced template was RNA, covering the TCR beta CDR3 region. A first-round RT-PCR used HTBI primers, followed by a second-round multiplex PCR. TCRdb independently ran MiXCR on the multiplex PCR reads; one entry per CDR3 protein. The sample includes 660,000 or so distinct CDR3 sequences, roughly 41% of them seen just once. Specimen: peripheral blood. Source of these receptors: an adult man with Graves' ophthalmopathy.

In this sample, this clonotype turned up many times. The chain couples TRBV6-6 to TRBJ1-1; 7 bases match TRBD1. Looked up from germline, CDR1 is MNHNY and CDR2 is SVGAGI (reference sequence). The CDR3 length is 15 residues. Trimming removed 0 bases from V and 6 bases from J; junction bases left unmatched: 7. CDR3 in amino acids: CASSYSRDRGPEAFF. The CDR3 region has the DNA TGTGCCAGCAGTTACTCGCGGGACAGAGGACCTGAAGCTTTCTTT.

The table lists this clonotype with a few counts. This chain uses TRBV24-1 with TRBJ2-2; TRBD1 agrees at 7 bases. The J segment lost 4 bases and the V segment lost 0 bases, leaving 10 bases of the junction unmatched. This CDR3 is built from 18 residues. In germline, CDR1 is KGHDR, CDR2 SFDVKD. The CDR3 bases are TGTGCCACCAGTGATTTGCATTGGCAGGGGGTCAGCACCGGGGAGCTGTTTTTT. Amino acid sequence: CATSDLHWQGVSTGELFF.

V gene TRBV6-5 combines with J gene TRBJ2-5, with TRBD1 as a possible D gene (5 bases). Trimming pared 7 bases from V and 5 bases from J, leaving 14 bases between. This CDR3 contains 13 residues. CDR1 is MNHEY and CDR2 is SVGAGI in the germline V gene. The DNA of the CDR3 is TGTGCCAGCAACCCAGGGCTGGGTGAGACCCAGTACTTC. Its protein product is CASNPGLGETQYF.

This chain joins TRBV7-9 and TRBJ1-2; D is possibly TRBD1 (6 bases). CDR3 size: 14 residues. Germline CDR1 is SEHNR and CDR2 is FQNEAQ (reference sequence). Between the trimmed V and J ends, which lost 5 bases and 6 bases, there was a span of 16 bases. CDR3 residues: CASSQVGEGDGYTF. CDR3 nucleotide sequence: TGTGCCAGCAGCCAAGTAGGGGAGGGGGATGGCTACACCTTC.

This clonotype came up a few times. A read error is possible here, since a much larger clone lies one base away. The chain employs TRBV11-2 and TRBJ1-2, with a tentative D call TRBD1 (5 bases). In germline, CDR1 is SGHAT, CDR2 FQNNGV. The CDR3 spans 13 residues. DNA of the CDR3: TGTGCCAACAGCTTACAGGTCCTCGGAGGCTACACCTTC. It specifies CANSLQVLGGYTF.

This clonotype was seen repeatedly, ten times or more. V gene TRBV27 combines with J gene TRBJ1-2, with unresolved D. Germline V gene sequence: CDR1 MNHEY, CDR2 SMNVEV (reference sequence). The CDR3 loop spans 12 amino acids. Trimming removed 5 bases from V and 6 bases from J, with 10 bases in between. The CDR3 nucleotides are TGTGCCAGCAGTGGAGGGCAGGATGGCTACACCTTC. Protein sequence: CASSGGQDGYTF.

This clonotype was observed at least ten times. The V call is TRBV20-1, the J call TRBJ1-2; 8 bases fit TRBD1. The CDR3 is 16 amino acids. Germline lookup yields CDR1 DFQATT and CDR2 SNEGSKA (reference sequence). Germline trimming cut 0 bases from V and 4 bases from J; bases unmatched to any gene: 10. The CDR3 sequence: CSARDSDRGHSYGYTF. CDR3 nucleotides: TGCAGTGCTAGAGATAGTGACAGGGGCCACTCCTATGGCTACACCTTC.

Comment on this clonotype: The CDR3 carries no conserved terminal phenylalanine or tryptophan, so it likely arises from a read error. The chain employs TRBV6-6 and TRBJ1-1; TRBD1 matches 9 bases. This CDR3 is built from 16 residues. The ends lost 6 bases at V and 0 bases at J; junction bases unmatched: 8. Germline V lookup: CDR1 MNHNY, CDR2 SVGAGI (reference sequence). In DNA form, the CDR3 reads TGTGCCAGCAGGCCGGGGACAGGGATAATGAACACTGAAGCTTTCTCT. Encoded protein: CASRPGTGIMNTEAFS.